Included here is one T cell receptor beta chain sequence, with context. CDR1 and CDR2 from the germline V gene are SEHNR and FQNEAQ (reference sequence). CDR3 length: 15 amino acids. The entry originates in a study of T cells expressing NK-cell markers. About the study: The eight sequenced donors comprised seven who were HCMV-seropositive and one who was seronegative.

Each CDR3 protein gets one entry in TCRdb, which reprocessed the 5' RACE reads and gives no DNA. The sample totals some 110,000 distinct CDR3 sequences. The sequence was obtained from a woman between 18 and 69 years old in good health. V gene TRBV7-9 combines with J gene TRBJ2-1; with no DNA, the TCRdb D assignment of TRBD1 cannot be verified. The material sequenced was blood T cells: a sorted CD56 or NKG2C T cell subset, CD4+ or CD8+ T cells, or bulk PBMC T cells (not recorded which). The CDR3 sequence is CASSLITGAHNEQFF.